This T cell receptor (beta chain) was retrieved from a study of control samples from healthy donors and cancer patients. The CDR3 is 11 amino acids. V was shortened by 9 bases and J by 10 bases, with 12 bases between the two germline ends. Looked up from germline, CDR1 is KGHDR and CDR2 is SFDVKD. The repertoire was sequenced with immunoSEQ multiplex PCR; TCRdb's copy has only in-frame clones and lacks some. The sample holds 150,000 to 170,000 clones, about 94% seen once. The material sequenced was blood. The source is a man aged 35 to 55 in good health. The J gene is TRBJ1-5, the V gene TRBV24-1, with unresolved D. The CDR3 DNA is TGTGCCACCGGGTCGACCTATCCCCAGCATTTT. It translates to CATGSTYPQHF.